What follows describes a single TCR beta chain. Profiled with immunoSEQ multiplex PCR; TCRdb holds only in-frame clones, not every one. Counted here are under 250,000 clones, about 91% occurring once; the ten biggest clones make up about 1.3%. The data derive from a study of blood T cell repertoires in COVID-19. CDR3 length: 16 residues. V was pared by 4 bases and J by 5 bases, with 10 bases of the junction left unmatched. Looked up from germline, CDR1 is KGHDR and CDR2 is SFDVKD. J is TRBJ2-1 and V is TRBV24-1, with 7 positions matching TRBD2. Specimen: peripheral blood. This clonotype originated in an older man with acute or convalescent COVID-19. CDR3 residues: CATSDPSGTANNEQFF. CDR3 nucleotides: TGTGCCACCAGTGACCCGAGCGGGACGGCAAACAATGAGCAGTTCTTC.